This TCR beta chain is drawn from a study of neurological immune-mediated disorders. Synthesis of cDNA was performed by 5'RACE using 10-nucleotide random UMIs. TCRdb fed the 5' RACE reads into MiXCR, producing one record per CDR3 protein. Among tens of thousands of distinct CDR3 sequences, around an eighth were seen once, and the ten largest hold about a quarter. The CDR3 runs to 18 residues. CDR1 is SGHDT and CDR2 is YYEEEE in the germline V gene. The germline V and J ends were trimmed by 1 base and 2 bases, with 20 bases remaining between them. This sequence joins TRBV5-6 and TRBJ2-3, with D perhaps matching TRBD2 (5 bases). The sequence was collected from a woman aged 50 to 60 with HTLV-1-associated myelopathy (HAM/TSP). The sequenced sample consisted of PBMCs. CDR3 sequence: CASSLRSGGQILTDTQYF. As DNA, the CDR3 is TGTGCCAGCAGCTTGAGGTCTGGCGGGCAAATCCTCACAGATACGCAGTATTTT.